A single sample gave rise to the 2 T cell receptor beta chains below, sequenced in a study of neoadjuvant anti-PD-1 for oral cavity cancer. The repertoire was sequenced with immunoSEQ multiplex PCR; TCRdb's copy has only in-frame clones and lacks some. The data show about 42,000 clones, 60% to 80% seen once. Indicated time point: after neoadjuvant nivolumab, at surgical resection. The sample consisted of PBMCs, taken after nivolumab (anti-PD-1) treatment. The receptor set was obtained from a person aged 35-80 years with oral cavity squamous cell carcinoma.

This rearrangement joins TRBV7-9 to TRBJ1-1, with TRBD1 identical over 9 bases. The CDR3 is 13 amino acids. In germline, CDR1 is SEHNR, CDR2 FQNEAQ (reference sequence). Trimming at V came to 4 bases and at J to 8 bases, leaving 5 bases not matched to a gene. The CDR3 bases are TGTGCCAGCAGCTGGGACAGGGAGACGGAAGCTTTCTTT. Translation: CASSWDRETEAFF.

The chain links TRBV5-1 to TRBJ2-1, with D perhaps matching TRBD2 (5 bases). The length of the CDR3 is 13 residues. V shed 1 base and J shed 8 bases, with 10 bases lying between them. The germline V gene encodes CDR1 SGHRS and CDR2 YFSETQ. In DNA form, the CDR3 reads TGCGCCAGCAGCTTGCCCTCCGGGGATGAGCAGTTCTTC. This gives the protein CASSLPSGDEQFF.